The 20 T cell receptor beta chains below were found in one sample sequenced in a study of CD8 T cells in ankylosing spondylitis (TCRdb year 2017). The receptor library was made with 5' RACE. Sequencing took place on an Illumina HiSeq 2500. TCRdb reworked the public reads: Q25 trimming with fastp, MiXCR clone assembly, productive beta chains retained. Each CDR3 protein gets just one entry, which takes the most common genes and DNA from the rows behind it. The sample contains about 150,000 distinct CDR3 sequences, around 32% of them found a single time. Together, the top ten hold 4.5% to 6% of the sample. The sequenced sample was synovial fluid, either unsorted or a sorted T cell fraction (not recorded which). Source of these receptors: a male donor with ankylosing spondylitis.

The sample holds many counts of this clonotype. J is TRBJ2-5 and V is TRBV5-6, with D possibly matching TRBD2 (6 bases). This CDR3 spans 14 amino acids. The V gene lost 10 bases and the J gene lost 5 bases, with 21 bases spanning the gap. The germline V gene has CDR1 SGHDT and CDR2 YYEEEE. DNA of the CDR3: TGTGCCGTGAACATCTGGGGGGACTTGGAGACCCAGTACTTC. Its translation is CAVNIWGDLETQYF.

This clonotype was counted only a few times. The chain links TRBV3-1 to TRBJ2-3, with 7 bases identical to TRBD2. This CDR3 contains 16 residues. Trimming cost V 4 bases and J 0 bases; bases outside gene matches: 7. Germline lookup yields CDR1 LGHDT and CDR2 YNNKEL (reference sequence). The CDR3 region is CASSPPRGVSTDTQYF. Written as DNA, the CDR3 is TGTGCCAGCAGCCCCCCCCGGGGGGTCAGCACAGATACGCAGTATTTT.

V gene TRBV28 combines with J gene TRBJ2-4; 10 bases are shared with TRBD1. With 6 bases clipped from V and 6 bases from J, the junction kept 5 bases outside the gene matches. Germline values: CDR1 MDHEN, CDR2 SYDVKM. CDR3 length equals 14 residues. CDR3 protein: CASSGQGGVNIQYF. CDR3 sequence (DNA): TGTGCCAGCAGCGGACAGGGGGGCGTAAACATTCAGTACTTC.

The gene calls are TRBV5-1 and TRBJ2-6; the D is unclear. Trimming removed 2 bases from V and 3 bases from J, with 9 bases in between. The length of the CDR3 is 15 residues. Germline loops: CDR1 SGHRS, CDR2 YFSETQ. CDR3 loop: CASSFVWGGANVLTF. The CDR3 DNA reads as TGCGCCAGCAGCTTTGTATGGGGTGGGGCCAACGTCCTGACTTTC.

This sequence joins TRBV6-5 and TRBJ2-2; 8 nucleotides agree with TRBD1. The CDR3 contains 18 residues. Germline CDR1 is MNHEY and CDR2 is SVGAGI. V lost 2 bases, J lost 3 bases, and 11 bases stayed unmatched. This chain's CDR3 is CASSYQRTGRLDTGELFF. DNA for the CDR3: TGTGCCAGCAGTTACCAGAGGACAGGGCGTTTGGACACCGGGGAGCTGTTTTTT.

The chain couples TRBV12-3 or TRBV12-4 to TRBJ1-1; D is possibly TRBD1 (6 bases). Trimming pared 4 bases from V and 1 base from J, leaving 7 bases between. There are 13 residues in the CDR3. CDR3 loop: CASSSTGNTEAFF. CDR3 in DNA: TGTGCCAGCAGTTCGACAGGGAACACTGAAGCTTTCTTT.

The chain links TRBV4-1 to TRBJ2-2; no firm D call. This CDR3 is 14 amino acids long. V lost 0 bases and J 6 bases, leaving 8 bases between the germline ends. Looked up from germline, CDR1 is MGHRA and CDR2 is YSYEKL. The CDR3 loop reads CASSQDARPGELFF. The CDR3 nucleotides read TGCGCCAGCAGCCAAGATGCGCGACCCGGGGAGCTGTTTTTT.

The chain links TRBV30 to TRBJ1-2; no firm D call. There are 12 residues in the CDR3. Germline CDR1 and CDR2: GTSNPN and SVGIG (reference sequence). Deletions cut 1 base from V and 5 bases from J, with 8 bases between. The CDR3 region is CAWSGTGYGYTF. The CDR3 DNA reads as TGTGCCTGGAGTGGGACGGGATATGGCTACACCTTC.

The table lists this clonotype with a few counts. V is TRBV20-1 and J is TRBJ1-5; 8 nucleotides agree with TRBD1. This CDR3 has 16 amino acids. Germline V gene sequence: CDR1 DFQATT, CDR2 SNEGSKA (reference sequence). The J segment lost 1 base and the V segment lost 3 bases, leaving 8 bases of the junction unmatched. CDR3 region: CSASGTGFGSNQPQHF. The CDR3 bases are TGCAGTGCTAGTGGGACAGGCTTTGGGAGCAATCAGCCCCAGCATTTT.

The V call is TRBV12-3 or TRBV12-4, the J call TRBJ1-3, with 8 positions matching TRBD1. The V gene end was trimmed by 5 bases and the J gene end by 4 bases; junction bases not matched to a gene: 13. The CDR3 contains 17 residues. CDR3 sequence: CASSARQGLPAGNTIYF. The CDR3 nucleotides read TGTGCCAGCAGTGCCAGACAGGGGTTGCCGGCGGGAAACACCATATATTTT.

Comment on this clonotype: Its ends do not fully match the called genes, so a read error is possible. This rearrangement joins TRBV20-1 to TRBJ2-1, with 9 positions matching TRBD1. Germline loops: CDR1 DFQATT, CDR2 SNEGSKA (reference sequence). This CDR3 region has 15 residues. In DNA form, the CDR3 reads TGCAGTGCAAGAGGGGGGACAGGGAATGATAATGAGCAGTTCTTC. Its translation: CSARGGTGNDNEQFF.

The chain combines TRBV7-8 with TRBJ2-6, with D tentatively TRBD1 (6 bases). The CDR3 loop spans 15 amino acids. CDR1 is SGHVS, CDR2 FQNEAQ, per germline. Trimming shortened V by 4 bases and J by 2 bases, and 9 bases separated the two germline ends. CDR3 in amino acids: CASSSKGAGANVLTF. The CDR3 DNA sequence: TGTGCCAGCAGCTCGAAGGGGGCTGGGGCCAACGTCCTGACTTTC.

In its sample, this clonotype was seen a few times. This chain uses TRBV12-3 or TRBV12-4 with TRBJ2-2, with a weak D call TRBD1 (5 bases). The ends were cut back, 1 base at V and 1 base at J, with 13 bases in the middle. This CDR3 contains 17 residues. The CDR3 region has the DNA TGTGCCAGCAGTTTAGAAATTGGTACAGGGAACACCGGGGAGCTGTTTTTT. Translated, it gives CASSLEIGTGNTGELFF.

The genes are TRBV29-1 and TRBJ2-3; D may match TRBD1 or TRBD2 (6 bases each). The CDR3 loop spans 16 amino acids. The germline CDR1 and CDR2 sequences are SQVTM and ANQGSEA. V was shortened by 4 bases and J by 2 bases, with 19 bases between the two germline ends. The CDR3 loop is CSVAGGPTAYTDTQYF. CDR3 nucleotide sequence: TGCAGCGTTGCTGGGGGGCCGACCGCCTACACAGATACGCAGTATTTT.

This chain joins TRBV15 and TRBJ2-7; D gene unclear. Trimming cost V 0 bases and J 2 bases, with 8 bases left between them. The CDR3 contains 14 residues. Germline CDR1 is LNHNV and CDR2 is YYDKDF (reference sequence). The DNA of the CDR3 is TGTGCCACCAGCAGAGAGGCAGGCACCTACGAGCAGTACTTC. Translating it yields CATSREAGTYEQYF.

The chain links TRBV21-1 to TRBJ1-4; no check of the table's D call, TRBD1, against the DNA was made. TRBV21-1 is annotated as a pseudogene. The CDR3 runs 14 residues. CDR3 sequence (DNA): TGTGCCAGCAAACCAGGGGGCGCCTGTGAAAAACTGTTTTTT. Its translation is CASKPGGACEKLFF.

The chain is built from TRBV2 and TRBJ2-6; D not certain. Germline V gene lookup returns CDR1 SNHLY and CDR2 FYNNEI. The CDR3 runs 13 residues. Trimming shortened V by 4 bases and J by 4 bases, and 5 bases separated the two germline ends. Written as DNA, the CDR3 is TGTGCCAGCAGTGTTACGGGGGCCAACGTCCTGACTTTC. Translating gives CASSVTGANVLTF.

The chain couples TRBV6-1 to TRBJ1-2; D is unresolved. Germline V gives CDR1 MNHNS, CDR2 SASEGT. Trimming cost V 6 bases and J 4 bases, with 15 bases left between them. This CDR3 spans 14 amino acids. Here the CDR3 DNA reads TGTGCCAGCAGCCGCGGGGATCTCACCTATGGCTACACCTTC. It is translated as CASSRGDLTYGYTF.

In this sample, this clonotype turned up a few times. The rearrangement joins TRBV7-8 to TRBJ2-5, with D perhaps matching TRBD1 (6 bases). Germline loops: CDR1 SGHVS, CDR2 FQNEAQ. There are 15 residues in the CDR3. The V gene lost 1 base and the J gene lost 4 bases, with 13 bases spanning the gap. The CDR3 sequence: CASSLGGPGRETQYF. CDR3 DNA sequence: TGTGCCAGCAGCTTAGGGGGGCCGGGGCGAGAGACCCAGTACTTC.

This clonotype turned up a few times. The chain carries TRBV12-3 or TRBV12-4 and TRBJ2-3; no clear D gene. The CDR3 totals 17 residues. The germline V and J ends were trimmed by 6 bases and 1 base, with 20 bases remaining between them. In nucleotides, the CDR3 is TGTGCCAGCAGGTTAAATTTGTGGGAAGAAGGCACAGATACGCAGTATTTT. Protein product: CASRLNLWEEGTDTQYF.